In its sample, the clone carrying this T cell receptor (beta chain) was seen a few times. The data originate from a study of T-cell memory formation after mild COVID-19. The germline V gene encodes CDR1 SEHNR and CDR2 FQNEAQ (reference sequence). This CDR3 contains 16 residues. The V end lost 5 bases, the J end lost 4 bases, and 18 bases lay between the germline ends. TCRdb used MiXCR to reprocess the 5' RACE reads, holding one entry per CDR3 protein. Among roughly 86,000 distinct CDR3 sequences listed, roughly 16% were seen once. The sample comprised PBMCs or a T cell subset sorted from them (not recorded which). The origin of this receptor is a man between 18 and 29 years old who had mild COVID-19 (a few samples of this study predate the infection). Cell type and time point are not known. The chain recombines TRBV7-9 with TRBJ2-1, with D possibly being TRBD1 or TRBD2 (5 bases each). CDR3 sequence (DNA): TGTGCCAGCAGCCCACCCTCGGGACGGGAATACAATGAGCAGTTCTTC. Amino acids: CASSPPSGREYNEQFF.